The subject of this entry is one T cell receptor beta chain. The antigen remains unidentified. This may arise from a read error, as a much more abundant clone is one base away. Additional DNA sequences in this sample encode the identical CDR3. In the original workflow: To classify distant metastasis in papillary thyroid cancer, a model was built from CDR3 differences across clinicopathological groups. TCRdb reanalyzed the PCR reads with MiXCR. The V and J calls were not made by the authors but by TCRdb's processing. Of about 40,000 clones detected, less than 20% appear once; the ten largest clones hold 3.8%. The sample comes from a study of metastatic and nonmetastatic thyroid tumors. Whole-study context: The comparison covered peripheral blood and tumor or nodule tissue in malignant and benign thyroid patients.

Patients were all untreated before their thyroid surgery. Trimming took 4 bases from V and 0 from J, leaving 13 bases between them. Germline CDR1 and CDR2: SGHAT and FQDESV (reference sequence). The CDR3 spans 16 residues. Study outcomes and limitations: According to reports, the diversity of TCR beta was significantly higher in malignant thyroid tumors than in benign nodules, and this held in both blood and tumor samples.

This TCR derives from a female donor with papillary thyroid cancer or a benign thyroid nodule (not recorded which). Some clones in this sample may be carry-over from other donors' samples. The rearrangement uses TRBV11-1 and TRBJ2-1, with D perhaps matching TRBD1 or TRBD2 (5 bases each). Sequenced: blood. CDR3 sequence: CASSSRPGLSYNEQFF. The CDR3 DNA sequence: TGTGCCAGCAGCTCCCGTCCGGGGCTCTCCTACAATGAGCAGTTCTTC.